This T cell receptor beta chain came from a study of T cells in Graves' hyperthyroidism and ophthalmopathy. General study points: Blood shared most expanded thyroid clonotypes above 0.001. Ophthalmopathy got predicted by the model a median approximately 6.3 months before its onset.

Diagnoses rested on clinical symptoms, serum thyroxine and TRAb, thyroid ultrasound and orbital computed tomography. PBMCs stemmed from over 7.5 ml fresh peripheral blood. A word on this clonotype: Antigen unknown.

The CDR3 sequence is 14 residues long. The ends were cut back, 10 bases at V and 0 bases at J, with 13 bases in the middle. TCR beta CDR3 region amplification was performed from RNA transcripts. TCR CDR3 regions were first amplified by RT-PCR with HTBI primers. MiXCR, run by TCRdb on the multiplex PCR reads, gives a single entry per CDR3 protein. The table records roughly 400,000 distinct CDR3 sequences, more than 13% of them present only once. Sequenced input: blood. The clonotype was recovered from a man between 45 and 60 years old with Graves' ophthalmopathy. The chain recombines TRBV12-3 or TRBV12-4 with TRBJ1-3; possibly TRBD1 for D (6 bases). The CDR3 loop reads CATYGTTSGNTIYF. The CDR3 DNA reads TGTGCCACCTACGGGACAACCTCTGGAAACACCATATATTTT.